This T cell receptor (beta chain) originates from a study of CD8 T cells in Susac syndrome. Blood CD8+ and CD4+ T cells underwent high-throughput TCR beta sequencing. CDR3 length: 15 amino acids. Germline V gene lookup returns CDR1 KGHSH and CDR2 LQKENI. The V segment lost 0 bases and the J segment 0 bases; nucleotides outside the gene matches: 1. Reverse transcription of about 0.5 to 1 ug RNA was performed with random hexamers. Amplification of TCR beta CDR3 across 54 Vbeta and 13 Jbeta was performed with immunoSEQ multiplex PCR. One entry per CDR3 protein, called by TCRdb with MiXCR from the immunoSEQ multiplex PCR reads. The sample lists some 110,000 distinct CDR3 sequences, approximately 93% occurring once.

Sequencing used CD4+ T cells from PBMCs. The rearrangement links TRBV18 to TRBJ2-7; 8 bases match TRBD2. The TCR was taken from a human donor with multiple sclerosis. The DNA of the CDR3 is TGTGCCAGCTCACCACCGGCGGGGGGCTCCTACGAGCAGTACTTC. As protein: CASSPPAGGSYEQYF.